The 10 T cell receptor beta chains presented below share a single source sample, sequenced in a study of cytomegalovirus exposure and HLA in healthy donors. PCR involved 60 Vbeta and 13 Jbeta primers. Repertoires were generated with immunoSEQ multiplex PCR, while TCRdb's copy carries only in-frame clones and drops some. Here the sample spans about 160,000 clones, about 80% being singletons. The sample was PBMCs. The origin of the receptors is a female donor in good health and CMV-seronegative.

The V call is TRBV9, the J call TRBJ2-3; 7 nucleotides line up with TRBD2. The CDR3 contains 16 residues. The junction had 9 bases not matched to a gene; V was cut back by 1 base and J by 4 bases. Germline V gives CDR1 SGDLS, CDR2 YYNGEE. CDR3 amino acids: CASSVSRERGPDTQYF. Here the CDR3 DNA reads TGTGCCAGCAGCGTAAGCCGGGAGCGGGGCCCAGATACGCAGTATTTT.

J is TRBJ2-1 and V is TRBV7-3; 9 bases are a match to TRBD2. This CDR3 contains 17 residues. Trimming removed 4 bases from V and 3 bases from J; junction bases left unmatched: 10. CDR1 and CDR2 (germline): SGHTA, FQGTGA. As DNA, the CDR3 is TGTGCCAGCAGCTCCCACTTAGCGGGAGTCGGCTACAATGAGCAGTTCTTC. This sequence encodes CASSSHLAGVGYNEQFF.

This clone turned up a few times. The V and J genes are TRBV6-5 and TRBJ1-1; tentatively, D is TRBD1 (6 bases). This CDR3 has 14 amino acids. The germline V gene encodes CDR1 MNHEY and CDR2 SVGAGI. Trimming shortened V by 4 bases and J by 0 bases, and 9 bases separated the two germline ends. The CDR3 bases are TGTGCCAGCAGTTCGGACAGCATGAACACTGAAGCTTTCTTT. Protein: CASSSDSMNTEAFF.

The gene calls are TRBV29-1 and TRBJ1-3, with 7 bases identical to TRBD1. The V and J ends lost 6 bases and 1 base, in that order; junction bases with no gene match: 6. The CDR3 loop spans 14 amino acids. The germline gives CDR1 SQVTM, CDR2 ANQGSEA. The CDR3 region has the DNA TGCAGCGTAAAACAGGGGAGATCTGGAAACACCATATATTTT. Translated, it gives CSVKQGRSGNTIYF. The entire variable domain, with the rest obtained from reference TRBV29-1 and TRBJ1-3, is as follows: SAVISQKPSRDICQRGTSLTIQCQVDSQVTMMFWYRQQPGQSLTLIATANQGSEATYESGFVIDKFPISRPNLTFSTLTVSNMSPEDSSIYLCSVKQGRSGNTIYFGEGSWLTVV.

The chain employs TRBV4-1 and TRBJ2-7, with 7 bases aligning to TRBD1. V trimming: 1 base; J trimming: 0 bases; junction bases outside the gene matches: 0. The CDR3 loop spans 14 amino acids. Germline values: CDR1 MGHRA, CDR2 YSYEKL. CDR3 in DNA: TGCGCCAGCAGCCAAGGGGACAGCTCCTACGAGCAGTACTTC. Residues: CASSQGDSSYEQYF.

On this clone: Relative to the germline gene, one junction end is altered; a read error may explain this. This chain joins TRBV10-3 and TRBJ1-4; 7 positions match TRBD1. This CDR3 contains 13 residues. In germline, CDR1 is ENHRY, CDR2 SYGVKD. CDR3 protein: CAIGEGAGEKLFF. DNA of the CDR3: TGTGCCATCGGTGAGGGGGCTGGGGAAAAACTGTTTTTT.

This chain joins TRBV7-3 and TRBJ2-7, with D perhaps TRBD2 (5 bases). CDR1 and CDR2 from the germline V gene are SGHTA and FQGTGA. The CDR3 runs to 14 residues. V was shortened by 2 bases and J by 5 bases, with 13 bases between the two germline ends. As DNA, the CDR3 is TGTGCCAGCAGCTTACACGGGAAACGGGACGAGCAGTACTTC. Encoded protein: CASSLHGKRDEQYF.

The chain couples TRBV18 to TRBJ2-1, with a weak D call TRBD1 (6 bases). The V gene lost 3 bases and the J gene lost 7 bases, with 7 bases spanning the gap. Germline values: CDR1 KGHSH, CDR2 LQKENI. This CDR3 region has 12 residues. In DNA, the CDR3 is TGTGCCAGCTCACCCACAGGGAATGAGCAGTTCTTC. This gives the protein CASSPTGNEQFF.

The chain joins TRBV9 to TRBJ1-2; TRBD1 is a possible D gene (5 bases). The germline gives CDR1 SGDLS, CDR2 YYNGEE. The V and J ends lost 0 bases and 2 bases respectively, with 8 bases between them. This CDR3 comprises 14 residues. The CDR3 loop reads CASSVGQLNYGYTF. The CDR3 DNA sequence: TGTGCCAGCAGCGTAGGACAGCTAAACTATGGCTACACCTTC.

The CDR3, as DNA: TGTGCCAGCAGTCCCGGGACAGGGGGAAGGAACACTGAAGCTTTCTTT. Its protein product is CASSPGTGGRNTEAFF. This chain joins TRBV9 and TRBJ1-1, with TRBD1 matching over 11 bases. This CDR3 region has 16 residues. The J segment lost 1 base and the V segment lost 5 bases, leaving 7 bases of the junction unmatched. CDR1 SGDLS and CDR2 YYNGEE come from the germline V gene.